These 10 T cell receptor beta chains came from one sample sequenced in a study of blood T cell repertoires in COVID-19. Sequenced by immunoSEQ multiplex PCR; TCRdb stores in-frame clones only, minus some. The profile shows 250,000 or so clones, more than 75% of them singletons. The specimen was peripheral blood. The receptors come from a woman aged 55-69 years with COVID-19, enrolled during active disease.

The V and J genes are TRBV5-5 and TRBJ2-5, with 8 bases fitting TRBD2. CDR1 is SGHKS, CDR2 YYEKEE, per germline (reference sequence). After removal of 0 bases from V and 5 bases from J, the junction contained 6 bases not matched to a gene. This CDR3 spans 15 amino acids. The CDR3 loop reads CASSLVTGGVETQYF. CDR3 coding DNA: TGTGCCAGCAGCTTGGTAACGGGAGGGGTTGAGACCCAGTACTTC.

This chain joins TRBV7-9 and TRBJ1-2, with 9 positions matching TRBD1. The germline V gene has CDR1 SEHNR and CDR2 FQNEAQ (reference sequence). With 4 bases clipped from V and 2 bases from J, the junction kept 17 bases outside the gene matches. The CDR3 length is 19 residues. CDR3 amino acids: CASSSYRGDRANFNYGYTF. CDR3 in DNA: TGTGCCAGCAGCTCATACCGCGGGGACAGGGCTAATTTCAACTATGGCTACACCTTC.

The V and J genes are TRBV5-5 and TRBJ2-7; 7 bases map to TRBD2. The CDR3 has 14 residues. V shed 0 bases, J shed 9 bases, and the junction held 9 bases outside the gene matches. Germline V gene sequence: CDR1 SGHKS, CDR2 YYEKEE (reference sequence). The CDR3 is CASSLDLAALRQYF. DNA of the CDR3: TGTGCCAGCAGCTTGGACCTAGCGGCTTTACGGCAGTACTTC.

On this clone itself: The same CDR3 also results from other DNA sequences found in this sample. The V and J genes are TRBV28 and TRBJ2-7, with D hard to call. V lost 1 base to trimming and J lost 4 bases, with 5 bases between them. The CDR3 length is 12 residues. CDR1 is MDHEN and CDR2 is SYDVKM in the germline V gene. The CDR3 nucleotides read TGTGCCAGCAGTTTATCCGGGTACGAGCAGTACTTC. This encodes CASSLSGYEQYF.

V and J are TRBV9 and TRBJ2-6; perhaps TRBD2 as D (6 bases). The CDR3 loop spans 17 amino acids. The germline V gene encodes CDR1 SGDLS and CDR2 YYNGEE. Trimming cost V 4 bases and J 4 bases, with 18 bases left between them. Here the CDR3 DNA reads TGTGCCAGCAGCCCCCTCGCACTAGCTGGCGGGGCCAACGTCCTGACTTTC. Translating gives CASSPLALAGGANVLTF.

The V gene is TRBV19, the J gene TRBJ1-3; TRBD1 matches 8 bases. From germline, CDR1 is LNHDA and CDR2 SQIVND (reference sequence). V shed 5 bases, J shed 4 bases, and the junction held 10 bases outside the gene matches. The CDR3 loop spans 16 amino acids. The CDR3 reads CASSSRGRLQGNTIYF. DNA of the CDR3: TGTGCCAGTAGTTCCAGGGGGCGCTTGCAGGGAAACACCATATATTTT.

The V call is TRBV6-2 or TRBV6-3, the J call TRBJ2-3; D remains ambiguous. The CDR3 sequence is 15 residues long. The germline gives CDR1 MNHEY, CDR2 SVGEGT. V lost 0 bases, J lost 4 bases, and 11 bases lay in between. The CDR3 region has the DNA TGTGCCAGCAGTTACTCCTTCGCCCGCGCAGATACGCAGTATTTT. Encoded protein: CASSYSFARADTQYF.

V usage is TRBV24-1 and J usage is TRBJ2-3; D is perhaps TRBD2 (6 bases). Trimming shortened V by 5 bases and J by 4 bases, and 15 bases separated the two germline ends. CDR1 KGHDR and CDR2 SFDVKD come from the germline V gene. The CDR3 loop spans 15 amino acids. The CDR3 sequence is CATSAAKRVSDTQYF. The CDR3 DNA reads as TGTGCCACCAGTGCGGCGAAGCGGGTCTCAGATACGCAGTATTTT.

CDR3 sequence (DNA): TGTGCCAGCAGCCCCAGACAGGGGAGCACAGATACGCAGTATTTT. This codes for CASSPRQGSTDTQYF. The chain couples TRBV7-3 to TRBJ2-3; TRBD1 aligns across 8 bases. The CDR3 runs 15 residues. V shed 5 bases, J shed 0 bases, and the junction held 4 bases outside the gene matches. The germline V gene encodes CDR1 SGHTA and CDR2 FQGTGA.

As for this clone: A junction end diverges from the germline sequence, so it may reflect a read error. CDR3 sequence reads: CASSLELNKQFF. As DNA, the CDR3 is TGCGCCAGCAGCTTGGAACTCAATAAGCAGTTCTTC. This rearrangement joins TRBV5-1 to TRBJ2-1, with D unresolved. The CDR3 loop spans 12 amino acids. The germline gives CDR1 SGHRS, CDR2 YFSETQ.